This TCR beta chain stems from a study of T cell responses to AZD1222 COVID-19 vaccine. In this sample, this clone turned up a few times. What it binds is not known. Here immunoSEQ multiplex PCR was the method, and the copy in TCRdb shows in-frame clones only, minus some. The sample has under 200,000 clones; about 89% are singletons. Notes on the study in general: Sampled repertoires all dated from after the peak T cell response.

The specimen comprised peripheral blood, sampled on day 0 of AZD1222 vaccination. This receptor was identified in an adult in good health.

CDR3 in amino acids: CASSQASNEQFF. The DNA of the CDR3 is TGTGCCAGCAGCCAAGCAAGTAATGAGCAGTTCTTC. The V gene is TRBV3-1 (or the pseudogene TRBV3-2), the J gene TRBJ2-1; no reliable D call. In germline, CDR1 is LGHDT, CDR2 YNNKEL (reference sequence). This CDR3 is built from 12 residues. Deletions cut 1 base from V and 7 bases from J, with 5 bases between.